The TCR beta chain under discussion was sequenced for a study of blood T cell repertoires in COVID-19. Across the whole study: Collection of acute and convalescent COVID-19 samples took place in the United States, Italy and Spain.

Assay used: immunoSEQ multiplex PCR; TCRdb lists only in-frame clones, some missing. There are 300,000 to 350,000 clones in the sample; over 90% occur only once, and 3.9% lies in the top ten. This CDR3 region has 13 residues. Deletions cut 4 bases from V and 6 bases from J, with 10 bases between. Germline assignment: CDR1 SGHDT and CDR2 YYEEEE. Participants came from roughly 24 US areas, aged roughly 18 to 89 years. The origin of this receptor is a woman aged 25 to 39 who had been exposed to COVID-19. The source material was PBMCs or T cells enriched from blood (not recorded which). The V gene is TRBV5-6, the J gene TRBJ1-4, with D possibly being TRBD1 (6 bases). The CDR3 is CASSRDNDEKLFF. In DNA form, the CDR3 reads TGTGCCAGCAGCCGGGACAACGATGAAAAACTGTTTTTT.